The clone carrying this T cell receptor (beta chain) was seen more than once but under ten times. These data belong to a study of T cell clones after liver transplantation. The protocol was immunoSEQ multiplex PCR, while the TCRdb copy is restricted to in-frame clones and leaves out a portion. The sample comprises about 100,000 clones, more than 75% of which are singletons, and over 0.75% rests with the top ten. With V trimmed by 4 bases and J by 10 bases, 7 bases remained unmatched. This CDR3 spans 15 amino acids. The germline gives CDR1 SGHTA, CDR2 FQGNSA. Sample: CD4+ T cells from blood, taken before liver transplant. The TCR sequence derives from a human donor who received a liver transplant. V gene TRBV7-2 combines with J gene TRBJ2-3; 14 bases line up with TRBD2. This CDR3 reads CASSSSTSGGAAQYF. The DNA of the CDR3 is TGTGCCAGCAGCTCATCGACTAGCGGGGGGGCCGCGCAGTATTTT.